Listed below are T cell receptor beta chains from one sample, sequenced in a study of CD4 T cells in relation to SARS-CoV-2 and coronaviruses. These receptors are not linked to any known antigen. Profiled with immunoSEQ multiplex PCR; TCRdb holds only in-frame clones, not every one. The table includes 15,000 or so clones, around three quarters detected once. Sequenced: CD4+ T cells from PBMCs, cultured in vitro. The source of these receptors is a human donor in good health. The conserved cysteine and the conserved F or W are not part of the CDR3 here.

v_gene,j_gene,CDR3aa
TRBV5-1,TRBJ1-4,ASSSSTDTKRNEKLF
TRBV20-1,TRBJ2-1,SAVLYNEQF
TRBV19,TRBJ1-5,ASKDHSNQPQH
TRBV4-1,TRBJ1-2,ASSQLGVGRQNYGYT
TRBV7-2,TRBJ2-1,ASSSDWASYNEQF
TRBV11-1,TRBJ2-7,ASRNSGGSYEQY
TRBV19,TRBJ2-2,ASSSSGQGTGELF
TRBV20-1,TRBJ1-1,SARLTLLTF
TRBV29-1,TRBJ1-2,SVGEGIGYGYT
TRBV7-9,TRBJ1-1,ASRSGGGRTEAF
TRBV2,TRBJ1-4,ASSGLRQGEKLF
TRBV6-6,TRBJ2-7,ASRNSGGLLDEQY
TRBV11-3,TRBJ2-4,ASSSGGSPKNIQY
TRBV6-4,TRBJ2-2,ASSDSRVGDTGELF
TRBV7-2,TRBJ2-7,ASSLTGTGFPYEQY
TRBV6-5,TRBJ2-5,ASRTGGWETQY
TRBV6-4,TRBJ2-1,ASSDSIKGNSQF
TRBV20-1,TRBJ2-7,SASSGDSYEQY
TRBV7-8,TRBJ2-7,ASSLGRLTYEQY
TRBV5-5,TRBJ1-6,ASSRGRDRYSPLH
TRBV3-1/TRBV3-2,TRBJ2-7,ASSQGGVYEQY
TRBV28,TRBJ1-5,ASSVPRFGQPQH
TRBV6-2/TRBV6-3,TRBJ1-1,ASSYEGDTEAF
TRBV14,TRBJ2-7,ASSPVGGDEQY
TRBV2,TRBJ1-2,ASRGSRTAANYGYT
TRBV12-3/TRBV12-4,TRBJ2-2,ASSLVSGELF